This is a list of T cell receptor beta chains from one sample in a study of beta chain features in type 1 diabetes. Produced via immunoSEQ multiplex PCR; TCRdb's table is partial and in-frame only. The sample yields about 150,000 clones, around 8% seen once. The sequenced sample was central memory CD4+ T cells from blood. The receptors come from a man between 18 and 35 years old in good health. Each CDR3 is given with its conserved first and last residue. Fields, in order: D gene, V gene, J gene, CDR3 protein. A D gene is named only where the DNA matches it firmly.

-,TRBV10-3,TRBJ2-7,CAISVGEDYEQYF
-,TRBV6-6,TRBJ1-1,CASRGSLGTEAFF
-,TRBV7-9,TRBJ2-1,CASSLDYYNEQFF
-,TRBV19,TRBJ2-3,CASRQPGRGDTQYF
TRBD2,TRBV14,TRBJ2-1,CASSQGFLAGGLEYNEQFF
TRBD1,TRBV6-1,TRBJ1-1,CASSEGDRGGFTEAFF
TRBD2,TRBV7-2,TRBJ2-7,CASSLRVGLAVGTAYEQYF
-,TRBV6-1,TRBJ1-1,CASIISSLNTEAFF
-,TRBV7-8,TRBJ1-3,CASSPPIRDTFSGNTIYF
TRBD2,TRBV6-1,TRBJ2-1,CASSEPLAGYEQFF
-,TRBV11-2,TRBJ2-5,CASSLGANQETQYF
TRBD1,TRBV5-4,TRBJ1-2,CASSRTGTNYGYTF
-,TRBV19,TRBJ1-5,CASSPRGEDQPQHF
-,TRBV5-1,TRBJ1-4,CASSLSLRVQGREKLFF
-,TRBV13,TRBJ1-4,CASSLGGRREKLFF
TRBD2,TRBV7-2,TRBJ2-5,CASSSSGSQETQYF
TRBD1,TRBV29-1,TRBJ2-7,CSVNLGQGVSRIYEQYF
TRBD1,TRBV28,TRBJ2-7,CASSLRGTGGRYEQYF
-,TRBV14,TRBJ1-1,CASSRRQNTEAFF
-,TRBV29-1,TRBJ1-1,CSVEDSVNTEAFF
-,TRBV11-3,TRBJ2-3,CASSGQADTQYF
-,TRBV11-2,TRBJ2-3,CASSRGVWGTDTQYF
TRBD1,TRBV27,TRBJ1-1,CASSLRGQLPTEAFF